This entry describes one T cell receptor beta chain. The data are from a study of blood T cell repertoires in COVID-19. Using immunoSEQ multiplex PCR, the repertoire was profiled, and TCRdb retains in-frame clones only, with some absent. The repertoire holds about 220,000 clones, with more than 75% as singletons. The receptor was isolated from an elderly woman with COVID-19, enrolled during active disease. The specimen was peripheral blood.

CDR3 protein: CAWGVTRPVPSDTQYF. CDR3 nucleotides: TGTGCCTGGGGGGTGACTAGACCTGTACCGTCGGATACGCAGTATTTT. J is TRBJ2-3 and V is TRBV30; possibly TRBD2 for D (6 bases). The CDR3 length is 16 residues. Trimming cost V 5 bases and J 6 bases, with 24 bases left between them. CDR1 GTSNPN and CDR2 SVGIG come from the germline V gene (reference sequence).